The rows below give T cell receptor beta chains drawn from one sample of a study of cytomegalovirus exposure and HLA in healthy donors. TCRdb's table, derived via immunoSEQ multiplex PCR, lists solely in-frame clones and lacks some. Among 150,000 to 200,000 clones listed, nearly 80% were seen once. The specimen was PBMCs. The receptor set was obtained from a man aged 50 to 60 in good health and CMV-seropositive. Each CDR3 is given without its conserved first and last residue. The order of the fields is V gene, J gene, CDR3 protein.

TRBV15	TRBJ1-2	ATSRDGAGGYT
TRBV6-5	TRBJ1-1	ASSYDRRTEAF
TRBV29-1	TRBJ1-1	SARQGGAF
TRBV25-1	TRBJ1-4	ASIGQGDEKLF
TRBV11-2	TRBJ1-3	ASSLLSSSGNTIY
TRBV9	TRBJ2-3	ASSVVPLAGVSTDTQY
TRBV19	TRBJ2-5	ASSSPTGTRETQY
TRBV25-1	TRBJ1-6	ASRMTGGYSPLH
TRBV5-1	TRBJ1-3	ASSPDSYSGNTIY
TRBV19	TRBJ1-5	ASRAQGVGNQPQH
TRBV7-3	TRBJ2-1	ASSLSATISYNEQF